Following are 6 T cell receptor beta chains from one sample sequenced in a study of cytomegalovirus exposure and HLA in healthy donors. PCR used 60 Vbeta primers and 13 Jbeta primers. Produced via immunoSEQ multiplex PCR; TCRdb's table is partial and in-frame only. Of around 91,000 clones in the sample, 78% were seen once. Sequencing input: PBMCs. Receptors were obtained from a male donor in good health and CMV-seropositive.

This clone was counted a single time. The V and J genes are TRBV27 and TRBJ2-7; weak D call: TRBD1 (6 bases). The V end lost 5 bases, the J end lost 0 bases, and 11 bases lay between the germline ends. The CDR3 sequence is 14 residues long. Looked up from germline, CDR1 is MNHEY and CDR2 is SMNVEV (reference sequence). CDR3 nucleotides: TGTGCCAGCAGTCCGGACAGAAGCTCCTACGAGCAGTACTTC. This encodes CASSPDRSSYEQYF.

With regard to this clone: At one end, the junction sequence differs from germline, possibly due to a read error. This chain joins TRBV9 and TRBJ1-3; the D gene is possibly TRBD1 (6 bases). The CDR3 has 16 amino acids. Germline V lookup: CDR1 SGDLS, CDR2 YYNGEE. CDR3 bases: TGTGTCAGCAGCGTCCGACACAGGGTTCCTGGAAACACCATATATTTT. Its protein product is CVSSVRHRVPGNTIYF. Using reference TRBV9 and TRBJ1-3 for the parts outside the CDR3, the full variable domain is DSGVTQTPKHLITATGQRVTLRCSPRSGDLSVYWYQQSLDQGLQFLIQYYNGEERAKGNILERFSAQQFPDLHSELNLSSLELGDSALYFCVSSVRHRVPGNTIYFGEGSWLTVV.

This chain connects TRBV30 to TRBJ1-3; TRBD1 is a possible D gene (6 bases). The CDR3 loop spans 15 amino acids. Germline CDR1 is GTSNPN and CDR2 is SVGIG (reference sequence). V lost 5 bases to trimming and J lost 4 bases, with 18 bases between them. The CDR3 nucleotides read TGTGCCTGGCTTCGGAAGGACAGATGGGGAAACACCATATATTTT. Protein: CAWLRKDRWGNTIYF.

The chain couples TRBV5-4 to TRBJ2-3; unclear D gene. The CDR3 totals 16 residues. Trimming took 2 bases from V and 4 from J, leaving 17 bases between them. Germline CDR1 is SGHNT and CDR2 is YYREEE (reference sequence). CDR3 nucleotides: TGTGCCAGCAGCTTATACGGGTTGCGAGTCTCAGATACGCAGTATTTT. Translation: CASSLYGLRVSDTQYF.

The chain uses TRBV29-1 and TRBJ2-7; 7 bases agree with TRBD1. This CDR3 contains 13 residues. Germline V gives CDR1 SQVTM, CDR2 ANQGSEA. V shed 3 bases and J 5 bases; nucleotides not matched to a gene: 7. CDR3 residues: CSVDRGGADEQYF. The CDR3 nucleotides read TGCAGCGTTGATCGAGGGGGCGCGGACGAGCAGTACTTC.

The gene calls are TRBV6-1 and TRBJ1-4; 9 bases are a match to TRBD1. Germline V gives CDR1 MNHNS, CDR2 SASEGT. J gave up 3 bases and V 4 bases, and 3 bases lay outside the gene matches. This CDR3 is 15 amino acids long. The CDR3 reads CASSVTGGSNEKLFF. Written as DNA, the CDR3 is TGTGCCAGCAGTGTAACAGGGGGCTCTAATGAAAAACTGTTTTTT.